This entry describes one T cell receptor (beta chain). Its antigen specificity is not known. Base qualities are not recorded, but no much larger clone differs from it by a single base. The data derive from a study of OX40 agonist ivuxolimab in advanced cancers. About the investigation overall: Ivuxolimab was an agonistic, fully human IgG2 monoclonal antibody directed against OX40 (CD134), a costimulatory receptor. Intravenous ivuxolimab was administered to patients every 2 weeks at six dose levels: 0.01, 0.1, 0.3, 1.5, 3 and 10 mg/kg. Of the roughly 53 patients in dose escalation, about 20 had hepatocellular carcinoma, about 15 had melanoma, 9 had renal cell carcinoma and 9 had head and neck cancer. The dose-escalation cohort was approximately 83% male with a mean age of approximately 60 years, ranging from roughly 23 to 79. Prior anti-PD-1, anti-PD-L1 or anti-CTLA-4 therapy was permitted, and approximately 40% of dose-escalation patients had received checkpoint inhibitors. Partial responses occurred in three dose-escalation patients: two with cutaneous melanoma and one with hepatocellular carcinoma. Peripheral TCRbeta sequencing was intended to test whether TCR sequence diversity was altered and clonal T-cell expansion was caused by ivuxolimab. The paper reports the monotherapy dose-escalation portion (N of about 47 patients) of the phase I ivuxolimab trial. General conclusions and limits of the study: On average, CD8+ T cells showed more expanded clones than CD4+ T cells after ivuxolimab. The antigen specificity of the clonally expanded peripheral T cells was not determined. Low levels of normalized T-cell clonal expansion were also seen in some patients who did not respond. At doses of 0.1 to 3.0 mg/kg, clonal expansion of both CD4+ and CD8+ T cells in blood was seen between baseline and week 6. In the 0.1-3.0 mg/kg groups, partial responders were among the patients with the lowest normalized peripheral clonal expansion, particularly in CD8+ T cells.

Genomic DNA was isolated from the sorted cells so that the TCRbeta CDR3 region could be sequenced. The immunoSEQ Assay was used for sequencing of TCRbeta CDR3 regions. Imported from immuneACCESS, the table was reduced by TCRdb to in-frame sequences with V and J called. These copies leave out some clones; in studies compared against another copy, an unresolved V gene accounts for under half, and the cause of the remainder is not known. A total of over 35,000 clones appear in this sample, about 86% of them only once. Just over 20% of the sample is held by the ten biggest clonotypes. The trial excluded patients who had a history of autoimmune disease or who were on systemic immunosuppression. Peripheral blood for TCR sequencing was collected from all dose cohorts at baseline, on cycle 4 day 1, and on cycle 7 day 1. Samples were obtained from an open-label, multicenter, first-in-human phase I dose-escalation trial of ivuxolimab. Adults with locally advanced or metastatic head and neck squamous cell, hepatocellular, melanoma or renal cell carcinoma were enrolled in the trial. Before TCR sequencing, CD4+ T cells and CD8+ T cells from peripheral blood were sorted into separate populations.

The CDR3 sequence holds 15 residues, the cysteine and phenylalanine included. CDR3 DNA is the only sequence kept; it has 45 bases, read in frame from the first base. CDR1 and CDR2 are read off the germline V gene as MDHEN and SYDVKM. V is pruned by 5 bases and J by 2 bases, leaving 5 bases of the junction without a gene match. The chain joins TRBV28 to TRBJ2-3; 9 bases in between match TRBD1. This sequence originates from an adult with an advanced solid tumor such as melanoma, head and neck, liver or kidney cancer. The sequencing used CD4+ or CD8+ T cells sorted from blood, collected in a trial of the OX40 agonist ivuxolimab. The CDR3 is CASSRGQGDTDTQYF. Read as DNA, the sequence is TGTGCCAGCAGTCGGGGACAGGGCGACACAGATACGCAGTATTTT.